This passage covers 14 T cell receptor beta chains from one sample sequenced in a study of T-cell memory formation after mild COVID-19. TCRdb re-analysed the 5' RACE reads in MiXCR, keeping a single row per CDR3 protein. The sample has 190,000 or so distinct CDR3 sequences; over 20% are singletons. Sequencing was done on a sample of PBMCs or a T cell subset sorted from them (not recorded which). Receptor source: an adult woman who had mild COVID-19 (a few samples of this study predate the infection). Cell type and time point are not known.

This chain uses TRBV3-1 with TRBJ2-2; 11 bases align to TRBD2. Germline V gene lookup returns CDR1 LGHDT and CDR2 YNNKEL (reference sequence). This CDR3 contains 18 residues. V shed 3 bases, J shed 0 bases, and the junction held 6 bases outside the gene matches. The CDR3 sequence is CASSQAGLAVSNTGELFF. The CDR3 nucleotides are TGTGCCAGCAGCCAGGCGGGACTAGCGGTTTCGAACACCGGGGAGCTGTTTTTT.

This clonotype was found a few times. This sequence joins TRBV7-3 and TRBJ2-3, with D perhaps matching TRBD2 (6 bases). The V end was cut by 5 bases, the J end by 4 bases, with 19 bases between. This CDR3 comprises 16 residues. Germline V CDR1 and CDR2: SGHTA, FQGTGA. Here the CDR3 DNA reads TGTGCCAGCAGCGCATTGGGCGCGGGATACTCAGATACGCAGTATTTT. This sequence encodes CASSALGAGYSDTQYF.

V and J are TRBV6-5 and TRBJ2-5; weak D call: TRBD1 (6 bases). Germline V gives CDR1 MNHEY, CDR2 SVGAGI. Between the trimmed V and J ends, which lost 4 bases and 1 base, there was a span of 10 bases. The CDR3 consists of 14 residues. The CDR3: CASSWQGRQETQYF. CDR3 nucleotide sequence: TGTGCCAGCAGTTGGCAGGGGCGCCAAGAGACCCAGTACTTC.

The V call is TRBV5-4, the J call TRBJ2-3, with 13 bases aligning to TRBD2. This CDR3 spans 17 amino acids. V lost 5 bases to trimming and J lost 0 bases; unmatched junction nucleotides: 6. CDR1 and CDR2 (germline): SGHNT, YYREEE (reference sequence). The CDR3 DNA reads as TGTGCCAGCAGTTGGGGGACTAGCGGGGTTAGCACAGATACGCAGTATTTT. Protein product: CASSWGTSGVSTDTQYF.

This clonotype was counted ten times or more. The V and J genes are TRBV7-2 and TRBJ1-4; 9 nucleotides align to TRBD1. The CDR3 extends over 17 amino acids. After removal of 5 bases from V and 5 bases from J, the junction contained 12 bases not matched to a gene. Germline lookup yields CDR1 SGHTA and CDR2 FQGNSA. The CDR3 loop is CASSAYPTGTGNEKLFF. The CDR3 coding sequence is TGTGCCAGCAGCGCCTACCCGACCGGGACAGGGAATGAAAAACTGTTTTTT.

This chain joins TRBV7-9 and TRBJ2-7; unclear D gene. The V end lost 5 bases, the J end lost 3 bases, and 11 bases lay between the germline ends. The CDR3 consists of 13 residues. Germline V gene lookup returns CDR1 SEHNR and CDR2 FQNEAQ (reference sequence). For the CDR3, the DNA is TGTGCCAGCAGCCAAATAAATGGCTACGAGCAGTACTTC. The encoded protein is CASSQINGYEQYF.

The chain links TRBV7-3 to TRBJ1-2; a weak D match, TRBD1 (5 bases). Deletions cut 0 bases from V and 4 bases from J, with 12 bases between. This CDR3 is 15 amino acids long. In germline, CDR1 is SGHTA, CDR2 FQGTGA. The DNA of the CDR3 is TGTGCCAGCAGCTTAACTTCGCAGGGAAGCTATGGCTACACCTTC. Encoded protein: CASSLTSQGSYGYTF.

The V gene is TRBV12-3 or TRBV12-4, the J gene TRBJ2-1; 10 nucleotides line up with TRBD2. Trimming at V came to 7 bases and at J to 1 base, leaving 10 bases not matched to a gene. CDR3 size: 17 residues. This CDR3 reads CASTLGPSGGSYNEQFF. In nucleotides, the CDR3 is TGTGCCAGCACCCTTGGGCCTAGCGGGGGTTCCTACAATGAGCAGTTCTTC.

A few counts support this clonotype. The J gene is TRBJ2-7, the V gene TRBV15, with D perhaps TRBD2 (6 bases). CDR3 length: 17 amino acids. Germline V gives CDR1 LNHNV, CDR2 YYDKDF (reference sequence). Trimming removed 0 bases from V and 5 bases from J, with 20 bases in between. The CDR3 DNA follows: TGTGCCACCAGCAGAGATTTAGAAAGGCTAGCGTGGAACGAGCAGTACTTC. This encodes CATSRDLERLAWNEQYF.

This chain joins TRBV5-1 and TRBJ1-1, with unresolved D. CDR3 length: 14 amino acids. The germline V gene has CDR1 SGHRS and CDR2 YFSETQ. Trimming left V 7 bases short and J 3 bases short, with 16 bases between. The CDR3 DNA follows: TGCGCCAGCTCATTTATGACGAGGGACACTGAAGCTTTCTTT. This gives the protein CASSFMTRDTEAFF.

The rearrangement joins TRBV21-1 to TRBJ1-5. TRBV21-1 represents a pseudogene. The CDR3 spans 14 residues. The CDR3 region is CASSKGYHSQPQHF. In DNA form, the CDR3 reads TGTGCCAGCAGCAAAGGCTACCACAGTCAGCCCCAGCATTTT.

This clonotype was seen more than once but under ten times. The chain links TRBV20-1 to TRBJ2-7, with TRBD2 matching 7 bases. CDR1 is DFQATT and CDR2 is SNEGSKA in the germline V gene (reference sequence). Trimming cost V 1 base and J 3 bases; bases outside gene matches: 6. The CDR3 consists of 14 residues. Written as DNA, the CDR3 is TGCAGTGCTAGAGTGTGGTGGGAGGGCTACGAGCAGTACTTC. This translates into CSARVWWEGYEQYF.

This clonotype has a handful of counts. The CDR3 reads CASSLEGWSIYEQYF. DNA for the CDR3: TGTGCCAGCAGCTTAGAGGGATGGTCGATCTACGAGCAGTACTTC. The J gene is TRBJ2-7, the V gene TRBV7-9, with no clear D. The CDR3 covers 15 residues. The germline V gene has CDR1 SEHNR and CDR2 FQNEAQ (reference sequence). With 1 base removed from V and 3 bases from J, the gap between germline ends came to 13 bases.

J is TRBJ2-3 and V is TRBV7-8; maybe TRBD2 (5 bases). Germline loops: CDR1 SGHVS, CDR2 FQNEAQ. The CDR3 is made up of 15 amino acids. V was pared by 5 bases and J by 0 bases, with 12 bases between. The DNA for the CDR3 is TGTGCCAGCAGCCCGTCGGGGAAAAGCACAGATACGCAGTATTTT. This encodes CASSPSGKSTDTQYF.